The 31 T cell receptor beta chains below come from one sample, sequenced in a study of blood T cells in healthy people across ages. It was with a sample-barcoded 5' primer and a J-beta primer mix that a second PCR of roughly 7 to 12 cycles was run. TCRdb processed the 5' RACE reads anew with MiXCR; each CDR3 protein has one entry. Of approximately 800,000 distinct CDR3 sequences listed, 25% to 30% are singletons. These same records also appear under a second study, on T cells of mothers and their children.

The specimen was blood. These receptors were obtained from a boy younger than 18 in good health.

This clonotype showed up just a few times. The chain has TRBV6-1 and TRBJ2-6; TRBD1 agrees at 7 bases. The germline V gene encodes CDR1 MNHNS and CDR2 SASEGT. Unmatched junction bases numbered 8, after V lost 2 bases and J lost 4 bases. The CDR3 consists of 17 residues. CDR3 bases: TGTGCCAGCAGTGAATATGAGGGGGCTATCGGGGCCAACGTCCTGACTTTC. Its translation: CASSEYEGAIGANVLTF.

The chain combines TRBV24-1 with TRBJ2-1, with 7 bases aligning to TRBD2. The germline gives CDR1 KGHDR, CDR2 SFDVKD. V lost 4 bases and J lost 4; bases outside the gene matches: 9. The CDR3 runs to 16 residues. CDR3 sequence reads: CATSDASGGGYNEQFF. The CDR3 nucleotides read TGTGCCACCAGTGACGCTAGCGGCGGCGGGTACAATGAGCAGTTCTTC.

The table lists this clonotype with a few counts. At one of its ends the junction is not consistent with the germline gene, which may arise from a read error. This chain uses TRBV7-9 with TRBJ1-1, with a possible D match to TRBD1 (6 bases). Germline CDR1 reads SEHNR; CDR2 reads FQNEAQ (reference sequence). The CDR3 is made up of 13 amino acids. In nucleotides, the CDR3 is TGTGCTAGCAGCCTCTCGAGGGGGGTCGAAGCTTTCTTT. Its translation is CASSLSRGVEAFF.

J is TRBJ2-7 and V is TRBV28; D is perhaps TRBD1 (5 bases). CDR1 and CDR2 (germline): MDHEN, SYDVKM. V was cut by 4 bases and J by 3 bases, with 7 bases left in between. This CDR3 has 12 residues. CDR3: CASSWGDYEQYF. CDR3 coding DNA: TGTGCCAGCAGTTGGGGCGACTACGAGCAGTACTTC. The full variable domain, completed using reference TRBV28 and TRBJ2-7, is DVKVTQSSRYLVKRTGEKVFLECVQDMDHENMFWYRQDPGLGLRLIYFSYDVKMKEKGDIPEGYSVSREKKERFSLILESASTNQTSMYLCASSWGDYEQYFGPGTRLTVT.

The CDR3 loop reads CASSISLGPYNEQFF. The CDR3 nucleotides read TGTGCCAGCAGTATTTCGTTAGGGCCTTACAATGAGCAGTTCTTC. This chain joins TRBV14 and TRBJ2-5, with D unclear. With the DNA end fitting TRBJ2-1 better, the J assignment may be wrong. Germline values: CDR1 SGHDN, CDR2 FVKESK. The CDR3 extends over 15 amino acids.

The chain carries TRBV4-1 and TRBJ2-7, with a possible D match to TRBD1 (6 bases). The CDR3 sequence is 15 residues long. Trimming pared 2 bases from V and 5 bases from J, leaving 16 bases between. The germline CDR1 and CDR2 sequences are MGHRA and YSYEKL. Here the CDR3 DNA reads TGCGCCAGCAGCCAACGGCACGGACAGAGGGACGAGCAGTACTTC. This encodes CASSQRHGQRDEQYF.

The V and J genes are TRBV7-9 and TRBJ2-7, with 11 bases lining up with TRBD1. The CDR3 extends over 15 amino acids. Germline V gene data show CDR1 as SEHNR and CDR2 as FQNEAQ (reference sequence). Unmatched junction bases numbered 6, after V lost 5 bases and J lost 3 bases. For the CDR3, the DNA is TGTGCCAGCAGCCCGGGACAGGGGGTTTTCTACGAGCAGTACTTC. This encodes CASSPGQGVFYEQYF.

In its sample, this clonotype was seen many times. The chain recombines TRBV11-2 with TRBJ2-2; possible D gene TRBD2, 6 bases. Trimming took 3 bases from V and 3 from J, leaving 14 bases between them. Germline loops: CDR1 SGHAT, CDR2 FQNNGV. The CDR3 covers 16 residues. Here the CDR3 reads CASSFLGGSDTGELFF. In DNA form, the CDR3 reads TGTGCCAGCAGCTTTTTGGGGGGATCGGACACCGGGGAGCTGTTTTTT.

The chain has TRBV9 and TRBJ2-5; D is uncertain. Germline V gene lookup returns CDR1 SGDLS and CDR2 YYNGEE. The V and J ends lost 1 base and 1 base respectively, with 5 bases between them. This CDR3 region has 13 residues. The CDR3 region has the DNA TGTGCCAGCAGCGTAAAGGCCCAAGAGACCCAGTACTTC. Amino acids: CASSVKAQETQYF.

This clonotype turned up a few times. This rearrangement joins TRBV29-1 to TRBJ1-1, with unresolved D. This CDR3 is built from 15 residues. Germline loops: CDR1 SQVTM, CDR2 ANQGSEA. V was pared by 4 bases and J by 1 base, with 16 bases between. The CDR3 region has the DNA TGCAGCGTTGCGGAGCTAAAGGTGGGGAACACTGAAGCTTTCTTT. It yields the protein CSVAELKVGNTEAFF.

This clonotype was seen only once. The chain has TRBV10-3 and TRBJ2-3; D is undetermined. Trimming took off 6 bases at V and 2 bases at J, with 15 bases between the two ends. The CDR3 spans 15 residues. CDR1 and CDR2 from the germline V gene are ENHRY and SYGVKD. The CDR3: CAIRAPDQLTDTQYF. In DNA, the CDR3 is TGTGCCATCAGAGCACCGGACCAACTCACAGATACGCAGTATTTT.

J is TRBJ2-3 and V is TRBV7-2, with D possibly being TRBD1 (5 bases). The length of the CDR3 is 15 residues. Germline CDR1 reads SGHTA; CDR2 reads FQGNSA. V was clipped by 3 bases and J by 0 bases, with 10 bases between them. This CDR3 reads CASSLSRDSTDTQYF. The CDR3 DNA is TGTGCCAGCAGCTTGAGCAGGGATAGCACAGATACGCAGTATTTT.

There are a few counts of this clonotype. V is TRBV18 and J is TRBJ2-7; D unresolved. V was cut by 0 bases and J by 6 bases, with 15 bases left in between. The CDR3 totals 15 residues. The germline CDR1 and CDR2 sequences are KGHSH and LQKENI. Written as DNA, the CDR3 is TGTGCCAGCTCACCACCCCTTGGGCAATCGGGCGAGCAGTACTTC. The encoded protein is CASSPPLGQSGEQYF.

This chain links TRBV10-3 with TRBJ2-3; 10 nucleotides align to TRBD2. From germline, CDR1 is ENHRY and CDR2 SYGVKD. Trimming at V came to 7 bases and at J to 3 bases, leaving 4 bases not matched to a gene. The CDR3 covers 14 residues. CDR3 loop: CAITSGRETDTQYF. The CDR3 nucleotides read TGTGCCATCACCAGCGGGAGGGAGACAGATACGCAGTATTTT.

The CDR3 nucleotides are TGTGCCAGCAGTTCTCCGGACAGCCCGGGACCCCAGCATTTT. Translation gives CASSSPDSPGPQHF. The V call is TRBV28, the J call TRBJ1-5; D might be TRBD1 (6 bases). The ends were cut back, 4 bases at V and 10 bases at J, with 17 bases in the middle. The CDR3 is 14 residues long. Germline CDR1 MDHEN, CDR2 SYDVKM.

In its sample, this clonotype was seen a few times. The rearrangement uses TRBV5-1 and TRBJ2-6; TRBD1 agrees at 8 bases. From germline, CDR1 is SGHRS and CDR2 YFSETQ. CDR3 length: 16 amino acids. V dropped 6 bases and J dropped 1; count of bases not matched to a gene: 6. CDR3 region: CASMRQGKSGANVLTF. DNA of the CDR3: TGCGCCAGCATGAGACAGGGGAAATCTGGGGCCAACGTCCTGACTTTC.

The CDR3 loop is CAIKPGQPNYGYTF. The CDR3 region has the DNA TGTGCCATCAAACCCGGGCAGCCTAACTATGGCTACACCTTC. The chain is built from TRBV10-3 and TRBJ1-2; D remains ambiguous. Germline V gene data show CDR1 as ENHRY and CDR2 as SYGVKD. The CDR3 sequence is 14 residues long. The ends were cut back, 7 bases at V and 0 bases at J, with 12 bases in the middle.

This rearrangement joins TRBV10-3 to TRBJ2-3, with D perhaps matching TRBD1 (6 bases). The CDR3 runs to 14 residues. Trimming took 4 bases from V and 6 from J, leaving 14 bases between them. Germline values: CDR1 ENHRY, CDR2 SYGVKD. The CDR3 loop is CAISGLQGRDTQYF. The CDR3 DNA is TGTGCCATCAGTGGACTACAGGGACGGGATACGCAGTATTTT.

This clonotype was detected only a few times. This chain connects TRBV6-1 to TRBJ1-4, with D perhaps matching TRBD1 (6 bases). Germline CDR1 is MNHNS and CDR2 is SASEGT. The V gene lost 11 bases and the J gene lost 6 bases, with 13 bases spanning the gap. The CDR3 is made up of 12 amino acids. The CDR3 DNA follows: TGTGCCGCGAGGGGGTATTATGAAAAACTGTTTTTT. This sequence encodes CAARGYYEKLFF.

The rearrangement joins TRBV20-1 to TRBJ1-1; 12 bases map to TRBD1. Germline CDR1 is DFQATT and CDR2 is SNEGSKA (reference sequence). V shed 4 bases and J 10 bases; nucleotides not matched to a gene: 13. The CDR3 has 15 amino acids. The CDR3 sequence is CSAIQAGTGGRGAFF. DNA for the CDR3: TGCAGTGCTATCCAGGCCGGGACAGGGGGCCGCGGAGCTTTCTTT.

This rearrangement joins TRBV12-3 or TRBV12-4 to TRBJ2-6, with D tentatively TRBD2 (5 bases). V lost 3 bases, J lost 0 bases, and 12 bases lay in between. This CDR3 comprises 17 residues. CDR3 sequence (DNA): TGTGCCAGCAGTTTTGGCCTAGCCTTCTCTGGGGCCAACGTCCTGACTTTC. Amino acids: CASSFGLAFSGANVLTF.

V is TRBV20-1 and J is TRBJ1-5; 7 bases line up with TRBD1. V was clipped by 6 bases and J by 7 bases; unmatched bases: 15. The CDR3 is made up of 15 amino acids. Germline CDR1 reads DFQATT; CDR2 reads SNEGSKA (reference sequence). CDR3 region: CSAAIGDRASQPQHF. CDR3 in DNA: TGCAGTGCCGCTATCGGAGACAGGGCATCACAGCCCCAGCATTTT.

This chain connects TRBV29-1 to TRBJ2-5; no reliable D call. Trimming took off 4 bases at V and 2 bases at J, with 5 bases between the two ends. The length of the CDR3 is 11 residues. Germline loops: CDR1 SQVTM, CDR2 ANQGSEA. The CDR3 is CSVGPQETQYF. DNA for the CDR3: TGCAGCGTTGGCCCGCAAGAGACCCAGTACTTC. Variable domain in full (rest from reference TRBV29-1 and TRBJ2-5): SAVISQKPSRDICQRGTSLTIQCQVDSQVTMMFWYRQQPGQSLTLIATANQGSEATYESGFVIDKFPISRPNLTFSTLTVSNMSPEDSSIYLCSVGPQETQYFGPGTRLLVL.

The rearrangement links TRBV20-1 to TRBJ1-3; 8 bases match TRBD1. Trimming removed 0 bases from V and 4 bases from J; junction bases left unmatched: 5. The CDR3 sequence is 15 residues long. Germline values: CDR1 DFQATT, CDR2 SNEGSKA (reference sequence). The CDR3, as DNA: TGCAGTGCTAGAGAAACAGGGGGATCGGGAAACACCATATATTTT. Its translation is CSARETGGSGNTIYF.

The chain uses TRBV18 and TRBJ2-5, with D perhaps assigned TRBD1 or TRBD2 (5 bases each). Looked up from germline, CDR1 is KGHSH and CDR2 is LQKENI. This CDR3 is built from 16 residues. Trimming removed 3 bases at V and 2 bases at J, with 16 bases between. CDR3 in DNA: TGTGCCAGCTCACCGGGGGACCGCTTACTTCAAGAGACCCAGTACTTC. As protein: CASSPGDRLLQETQYF.

This clonotype was detected only a few times. CDR3 protein: CASSSRQGTKTQYF. The DNA of the CDR3 is TGTGCCAGCAGCTCAAGACAGGGAACCAAGACCCAGTACTTC. The J gene is TRBJ2-5, the V gene TRBV7-2, with 7 bases matching TRBD1. Trimming cost V 4 bases and J 6 bases; bases outside gene matches: 8. CDR1 and CDR2 (germline): SGHTA, FQGNSA. CDR3 length: 14 amino acids.

This clonotype has only a few counts. This chain uses TRBV5-5 with TRBJ2-1, with D perhaps TRBD1 (7 bases). The V and J ends lost 0 bases and 0 bases respectively, with 16 bases between them. Per germline, CDR1 SGHKS and CDR2 YYEKEE (reference sequence). The CDR3 consists of 18 residues. The CDR3: CASSLARGAGGSYNEQFF. The DNA of the CDR3 is TGTGCCAGCAGCTTGGCGAGGGGGGCAGGGGGCTCCTACAATGAGCAGTTCTTC.

The chain joins TRBV3-1 to TRBJ1-2; no definite D call. This CDR3 is 14 amino acids long. V shed 4 bases and J shed 4 bases, with 13 bases lying between them. In germline, CDR1 is LGHDT, CDR2 YNNKEL (reference sequence). DNA of the CDR3: TGTGCCAGCAGCCTCCTCGACGGATCCTATGGCTACACCTTC. Residues: CASSLLDGSYGYTF.

This clonotype was observed many times. This chain connects TRBV7-3 to TRBJ2-3, with 7 bases aligning to TRBD1. With V trimmed by 4 bases and J by 6 bases, 7 bases remained unmatched. The CDR3 runs 14 residues. Germline loops: CDR1 SGHTA, CDR2 FQGTGA. Here the CDR3 reads CASSSPDRKDTQYF. CDR3 nucleotides: TGTGCCAGCAGCTCCCCGGACAGGAAGGATACGCAGTATTTT.

This clonotype was picked up a small number of times. The chain couples TRBV30 to TRBJ1-2; D uncertain. The V gene lost 0 bases and the J gene lost 2 bases, with 7 bases spanning the gap. This CDR3 region has 13 residues. Germline lookup yields CDR1 GTSNPN and CDR2 SVGIG (reference sequence). CDR3: CAWSVLGNYGYTF. CDR3 in DNA: TGTGCCTGGAGTGTACTGGGAAACTATGGCTACACCTTC.

This clonotype has just a few counts. The chain combines TRBV5-1 with TRBJ1-4; D perhaps matches TRBD1 (5 bases). Germline loops: CDR1 SGHRS, CDR2 YFSETQ. Trimming took 0 bases from V and 5 from J, leaving 11 bases between them. This CDR3 is built from 15 residues. CDR3 nucleotide sequence: TGCGCCAGCAGCTTGGTCAGACAGCTAAATGAAAAACTGTTTTTT. Its translation is CASSLVRQLNEKLFF.